This T cell receptor (beta chain) was documented in a study of CD8+ T cells in alopecia areata. The sequencing template was cDNA reverse transcribed from extracted RNA. Libraries were prepared by immunoSEQ multiplex PCR; TCRdb keeps only in-frame clonotypes and omits some of them. The data show around 29,000 clones, approximately 56% seen once. This clone was seen only once. Its antigen is currently unknown. This CDR3 is 15 amino acids long. The ends lost 1 base at V and 4 bases at J; junction bases unmatched: 2. Germline lookup yields CDR1 SGHDN and CDR2 FVKESK. Findings of the study overall: For lesional scalp, especially alopecia totalis/universalis, clonality was higher than in normal scalp.

Sequenced input: NKG2D-high CD8+ T cells sorted from blood. This receptor was identified in a human donor with alopecia areata. The chain has TRBV14 and TRBJ2-1; 9 bases are shared with TRBD1. The CDR3 DNA follows: TGTGCCAGCAGCCAAGTAGGACAGGGGTACAATGAGCAGTTCTTC. It codes for CASSQVGQGYNEQFF.